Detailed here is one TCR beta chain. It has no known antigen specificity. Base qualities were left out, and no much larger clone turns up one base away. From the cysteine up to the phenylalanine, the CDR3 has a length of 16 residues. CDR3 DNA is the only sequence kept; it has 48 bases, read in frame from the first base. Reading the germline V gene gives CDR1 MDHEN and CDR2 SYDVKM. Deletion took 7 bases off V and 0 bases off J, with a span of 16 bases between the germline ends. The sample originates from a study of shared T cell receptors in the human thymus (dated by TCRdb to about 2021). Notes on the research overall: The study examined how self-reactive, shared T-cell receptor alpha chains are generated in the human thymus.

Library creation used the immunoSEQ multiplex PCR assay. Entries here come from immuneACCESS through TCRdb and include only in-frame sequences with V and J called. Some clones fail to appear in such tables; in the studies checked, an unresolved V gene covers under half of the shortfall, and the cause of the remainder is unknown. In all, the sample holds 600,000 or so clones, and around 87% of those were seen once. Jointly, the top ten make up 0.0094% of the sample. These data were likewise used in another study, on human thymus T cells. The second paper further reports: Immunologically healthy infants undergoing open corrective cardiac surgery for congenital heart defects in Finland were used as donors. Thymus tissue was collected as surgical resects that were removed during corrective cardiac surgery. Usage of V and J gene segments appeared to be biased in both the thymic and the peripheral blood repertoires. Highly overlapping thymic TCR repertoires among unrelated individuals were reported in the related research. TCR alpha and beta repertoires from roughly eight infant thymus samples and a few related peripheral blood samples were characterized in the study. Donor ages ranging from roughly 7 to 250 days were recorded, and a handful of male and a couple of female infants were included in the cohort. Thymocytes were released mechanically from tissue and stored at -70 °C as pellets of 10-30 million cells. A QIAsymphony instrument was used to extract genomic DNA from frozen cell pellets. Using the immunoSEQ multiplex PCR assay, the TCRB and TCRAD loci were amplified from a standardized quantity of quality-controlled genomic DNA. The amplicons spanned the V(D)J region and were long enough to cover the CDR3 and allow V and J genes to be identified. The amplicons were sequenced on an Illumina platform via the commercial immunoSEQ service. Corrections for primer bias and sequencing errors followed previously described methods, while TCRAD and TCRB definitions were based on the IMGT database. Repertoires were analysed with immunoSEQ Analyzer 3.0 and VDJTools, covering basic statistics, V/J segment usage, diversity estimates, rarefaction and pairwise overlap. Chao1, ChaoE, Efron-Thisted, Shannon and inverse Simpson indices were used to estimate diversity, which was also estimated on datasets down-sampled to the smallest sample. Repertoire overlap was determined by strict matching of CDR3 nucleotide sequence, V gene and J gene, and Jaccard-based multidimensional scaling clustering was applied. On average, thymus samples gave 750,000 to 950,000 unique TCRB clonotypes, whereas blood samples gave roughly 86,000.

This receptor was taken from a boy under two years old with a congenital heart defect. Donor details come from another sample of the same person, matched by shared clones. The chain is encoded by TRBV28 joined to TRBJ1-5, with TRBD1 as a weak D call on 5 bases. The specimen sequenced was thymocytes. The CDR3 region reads CASTVGGTYSNQPQHF. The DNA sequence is TGTGCCAGCACGGTGGGGGGGACTTATAGCAATCAGCCCCAGCATTTT.